The 23 T cell receptor beta chains given below trace back to one sample, sequenced in a study of response to subunit inactivated influenza vaccine. MiXCR, applied by TCRdb to the RT-PCR reads, yields one record per CDR3 protein. Among roughly 630,000 distinct CDR3 sequences listed, about 14% were seen once. The sample in question was PBMCs from blood, obtained 14 to 15 days before vaccination. The receptor source for this set is a man aged 50 to 60 who received an inactivated influenza vaccine.

On this clonotype: This may arise from a read error, as a much more abundant clone is one base away. The CDR3 reads CASSLGGAFTDTQNF. The CDR3 DNA sequence: TGTGCCAGCAGCTTAGGGGGAGCTTTCACAGATACGCAGAATTTT. The genes are TRBV7-2 and TRBJ2-3, with D perhaps matching TRBD2 (5 bases). This CDR3 region has 15 residues. Germline V CDR1 and CDR2: SGHTA, FQGNSA.

There are a few counts of this clonotype. The gene calls are TRBV6-2 or TRBV6-3 and TRBJ2-7; 10 nucleotides align to TRBD1. Germline loops: CDR1 MNHEY, CDR2 SVGEGT. Trimming removed 0 bases from V and 0 bases from J; junction bases left unmatched: 5. The CDR3 covers 17 residues. In DNA form, the CDR3 reads TGTGCCAGCAGTTACTCCCCGGGACAGGGGATCTCCTACGAGCAGTACTTC. It specifies CASSYSPGQGISYEQYF.

This clonotype was counted between two and nine times. The V gene is TRBV7-3, the J gene TRBJ2-1, with no clear D. V was trimmed by 4 bases and J by 7 bases, leaving 11 bases between them. This CDR3 contains 13 residues. Per germline, CDR1 SGHTA and CDR2 FQGTGA. The CDR3: CASSSRLANEQFF. The CDR3, as DNA: TGTGCCAGCAGCTCACGTCTGGCGAATGAGCAGTTCTTC.

This clonotype has more than one count but fewer than ten. The gene calls are TRBV7-2 and TRBJ2-5, with D uncertain. V dropped 5 bases and J dropped 0 bases, with 13 bases sitting between them. The CDR3 length is 15 residues. Germline CDR1 and CDR2: SGHTA and FQGNSA. The CDR3: CASSQWGMNQETQYF. In DNA form, the CDR3 reads TGTGCCAGCAGCCAATGGGGAATGAACCAAGAGACCCAGTACTTC.

The chain recombines TRBV19 with TRBJ2-7; 8 bases match TRBD1. Germline V gives CDR1 LNHDA, CDR2 SQIVND (reference sequence). This CDR3 contains 15 residues. V was clipped by 5 bases and J by 1 base; unmatched bases: 7. The CDR3 DNA follows: TGTGCCAGTAGTCCGGGGACAGGCGATTCCTACGAGCAGTACTTC. This gives the protein CASSPGTGDSYEQYF.

In this sample, this clonotype turned up a few times. The V call is TRBV15, the J call TRBJ1-1; D is undetermined. Looked up from germline, CDR1 is LNHNV and CDR2 is YYDKDF (reference sequence). CDR3 length: 14 amino acids. Deletions cut 0 bases from V and 0 bases from J, with 5 bases between. For the CDR3, the DNA is TGTGCCACCAGCAGAGATAACGTGAACACTGAAGCTTTCTTT. Protein product: CATSRDNVNTEAFF.

This clonotype showed up just a few times. V is TRBV2 and J is TRBJ1-2; the D gene is possibly TRBD1 (6 bases). Germline V gene sequence: CDR1 SNHLY, CDR2 FYNNEI. Trimming removed 5 bases at V and 3 bases at J, with 13 bases between. This CDR3 has 14 residues. CDR3 sequence: CASSPGGLHYGYTF. DNA for the CDR3: TGTGCCAGCAGTCCGGGGGGCCTCCACTATGGCTACACCTTC.

This rearrangement joins TRBV4-3 to TRBJ2-2, with 9 bases fitting TRBD2. V shed 5 bases and J 5 bases; nucleotides not matched to a gene: 9. The CDR3 extends over 16 amino acids. Germline-derived CDR1 and CDR2 are LGHNA and YSLEER. CDR3 residues: CASSASGTSKTGELFF. CDR3 DNA sequence: TGCGCCAGCAGCGCCTCCGGGACTAGCAAAACCGGGGAGCTGTTTTTT.

The rearrangement uses TRBV9 and TRBJ2-7; tentative D call: TRBD1 (6 bases). Germline CDR1 and CDR2: SGDLS and YYNGEE. The CDR3 is made up of 17 amino acids. V lost 4 bases to trimming and J lost 0 bases, with 20 bases between them. The CDR3 region is CASSPRGGYGSSYEQYF. The CDR3, as DNA: TGTGCCAGCAGCCCCAGGGGCGGTTACGGTAGCTCCTACGAGCAGTACTTC.

This clonotype was observed many times. The chain combines TRBV25-1 with TRBJ2-3; D might be TRBD1 (6 bases). The CDR3 is 12 amino acids. The V end was cut by 4 bases, the J end by 7 bases, with 9 bases between. Germline assignment: CDR1 MGHDK and CDR2 SYGVNS. This CDR3 is CASSVQGYTQYF. The CDR3 nucleotides are TGTGCCAGCAGTGTACAGGGCTATACGCAGTATTTT.

This clonotype was picked up a small number of times. The rearrangement joins TRBV6-5 to TRBJ2-6; maybe TRBD1 (6 bases). V dropped 0 bases and J dropped 5 bases, with 17 bases sitting between them. Germline CDR1 reads MNHEY; CDR2 reads SVGAGI. The CDR3 spans 18 residues. Here the CDR3 DNA reads TGTGCCAGCAGTTACTCTAGCAGGGGCCCTTCAAGGGCCAACGTCCTGACTTTC. Its translation is CASSYSSRGPSRANVLTF.

The chain is built from TRBV12-3 or TRBV12-4 and TRBJ2-1, with a possible D match to TRBD2 (5 bases). The CDR3 runs to 15 residues. V lost 6 bases, J lost 13 bases, and 25 bases lay in between. CDR3: CASRADSSPPLNQFF. CDR3 in DNA: TGTGCCAGCAGAGCCGACTCTAGCCCTCCACTAAACCAGTTCTTC.

The J gene is TRBJ2-1, the V gene TRBV28; 8 nucleotides align to TRBD1. J lost 6 bases, V lost 8 bases, and 12 bases had no gene match. From germline, CDR1 is MDHEN and CDR2 SYDVKM. The CDR3 runs to 15 residues. The CDR3 loop reads CASCWRGTGVNEQFF. The CDR3 bases are TGTGCCAGCTGTTGGAGGGGGACAGGAGTCAATGAGCAGTTCTTC.

The gene calls are TRBV7-6 and TRBJ2-5, with D possibly matching TRBD1 (5 bases). The germline V gene encodes CDR1 SGHVS and CDR2 FNYEAQ. V was pared by 5 bases and J by 4 bases, with 14 bases between. The CDR3 spans 14 residues. The CDR3 region has the DNA TGTGCCAGCAGCAATTATTCTAGGGGAGAGACCCAGTACTTC. Protein: CASSNYSRGETQYF. Combining the CDR3 with reference TRBV7-6 and TRBJ2-5 gives the whole variable domain GAGVSQSPRYKVTKRGQDVALRCDPISGHVSLYWYRQALGQGPEFLTYFNYEAQQDKSGLPNDRFSAERPEGSISTLTIQRTEQRDSAMYRCASSNYSRGETQYFGPGTRLLVL.

This clonotype was seen more than once but under ten times. The rearrangement joins TRBV11-2 to TRBJ1-4; maybe TRBD1 (6 bases). The CDR3 covers 16 residues. Trimming took off 2 bases at V and 0 bases at J, with 10 bases between the two ends. CDR1 is SGHAT, CDR2 FQNNGV, per germline. This CDR3 reads CASSLWGRATNEKLFF. For the CDR3, the DNA is TGTGCCAGCAGCTTATGGGGGCGAGCAACTAATGAAAAACTGTTTTTT.

This clonotype came up a few times. The chain combines TRBV11-3 with TRBJ2-1; 7 bases map to TRBD2. This CDR3 contains 15 residues. Germline V gives CDR1 SGHNT, CDR2 YENEEA. V dropped 1 base and J dropped 6; count of bases not matched to a gene: 6. CDR3 nucleotide sequence: TGTGCCAGCAGCTTAGGATCTGGGGAGGGCAATGAGCAGTTCTTC. Protein product: CASSLGSGEGNEQFF. The variable domain in full, with the rest retrieved from reference TRBV11-3 and TRBJ2-1, is EAGVVQSPRYKIIEKKQPVAFWCNPISGHNTLYWYLQNLGQGPELLIRYENEEAVDDSQLPKDRFSAERLKGVDSTLKIQPAELGDSAVYLCASSLGSGEGNEQFFGPGTRLTVL.

Points on this clonotype: Given a much more abundant clone one base away, this may be a read error. The gene calls are TRBV2 and TRBJ2-1; D is uncertain. This CDR3 spans 16 amino acids. Germline lookup yields CDR1 SNHLY and CDR2 FYNNEI. CDR3 amino acids: CASTELLYSSYNEQFF. The DNA of the CDR3 is TGTGCCAGCACTGAATTGCTGTACAGCTCCTACAATGAGCAGTTCTTC.

J is TRBJ2-1 and V is TRBV28; 9 bases line up with TRBD1. The CDR3 runs to 15 residues. With V trimmed by 6 bases and J by 3 bases, 6 bases remained unmatched. Germline V lookup: CDR1 MDHEN, CDR2 SYDVKM. The CDR3 nucleotides are TGTGCCAGCAGCACAGGGGGACAGGGCTACAATGAGCAGTTCTTC. It is translated as CASSTGGQGYNEQFF.

This clonotype was detected many times. The V gene is TRBV12-3 or TRBV12-4, the J gene TRBJ2-2, with 7 bases identical to TRBD1. The CDR3 is 14 residues long. The trim removed 6 bases at V and 5 bases at J, leaving 6 bases unmatched. In DNA form, the CDR3 reads TGTGCCAGCAGGAAAACCAGGGGGACCGGGGAGCTGTTTTTT. As protein: CASRKTRGTGELFF.

The chain employs TRBV4-3 and TRBJ2-1; no definite D call. The germline V gene has CDR1 LGHNA and CDR2 YSLEER. The CDR3 has 14 amino acids. The ends were cut back, 1 base at V and 7 bases at J, with 11 bases in the middle. The CDR3 here is CASSQAYSKNEQFF. For the CDR3, the DNA is TGCGCCAGCAGCCAAGCATATTCAAAGAATGAGCAGTTCTTC.

This clonotype has just a few counts. The V call is TRBV19, the J call TRBJ2-1; D is perhaps TRBD2 (6 bases). This CDR3 has 13 amino acids. The V gene lost 6 bases and the J gene lost 4 bases, with 10 bases spanning the gap. Germline assignment: CDR1 LNHDA and CDR2 SQIVND (reference sequence). This chain's CDR3 is CASRRDWYNEQFF. CDR3 DNA sequence: TGTGCCAGTAGAAGGGACTGGTACAATGAGCAGTTCTTC.

This clonotype was seen more than once but under ten times. The rearrangement uses TRBV3-1 and TRBJ2-3; 9 positions agree with TRBD2. V trimming: 9 bases; J trimming: 4 bases; junction bases outside the gene matches: 11. This CDR3 has 15 amino acids. Germline V gives CDR1 LGHDT, CDR2 YNNKEL (reference sequence). CDR3 DNA: TGTGCCAGTTCTGAAGCGGGAGGCCCCGCAGATACGCAGTATTTT. Translating it yields CASSEAGGPADTQYF.

This chain links TRBV7-2 with TRBJ2-5; TRBD2 agrees at 9 bases. V shed 1 base and J 1 base; nucleotides not matched to a gene: 4. The CDR3 sequence is 16 residues long. The germline CDR1 and CDR2 sequences are SGHTA and FQGNSA. The CDR3 protein is CASSLVAGGPQETQYF. CDR3 DNA sequence: TGTGCCAGCAGCTTAGTGGCGGGGGGGCCCCAAGAGACCCAGTACTTC.